The subject of this entry is one TCR beta chain. The sample comes from a study of T-cell memory formation after mild COVID-19. The CDR3 runs to 15 residues. Trimming left V 0 bases short and J 2 bases short, with 8 bases between. Germline values: CDR1 GTSNPN, CDR2 SVGIG (reference sequence). Each CDR3 protein gets one entry after TCRdb re-called the 5' RACE reads with MiXCR. This sample has about 350,000 distinct CDR3 sequences, with approximately 22% found just once. The sequence derives from a man aged 18 to 29 who had mild COVID-19 (a few samples of this study predate the infection). Cell type and time point are not known. Source material: PBMCs or a T cell subset sorted from them (not recorded which). The V gene is TRBV30, the J gene TRBJ2-6, with D unclear. Written as DNA, the CDR3 is TGTGCCTGGAGTGTAAGTGACCCTGGGGCCAACGTCCTGACTTTC. This sequence encodes CAWSVSDPGANVLTF.